This passage covers 19 T cell receptor beta chains from one sample sequenced in a study of spatial heterogeneity in lung cancer. Specified time point: blood at routine non-recurrence follow-up after resection. TCRdb passed the 5' RACE reads through MiXCR, listing each CDR3 protein once. The data show about 32,000 distinct CDR3 sequences, with around 9.3% seen just once and 25% to 35% held by the top ten. The material was PBMCs, obtained at follow-up. All receptors come from a female donor with early-stage non-small cell lung cancer.

The sample holds a few counts of this clonotype. V gene TRBV5-1 combines with J gene TRBJ1-1; D is possibly TRBD1 (6 bases). Germline CDR1 and CDR2: SGHRS and YFSETQ. V was pared by 4 bases and J by 3 bases, with 7 bases between. The CDR3 extends over 12 amino acids. The CDR3 reads CASSGGYTEAFF. The CDR3 bases are TGCGCCAGCAGCGGGGGCTACACTGAAGCTTTCTTT.

This clonotype has ten or more counts. J is TRBJ2-3 and V is TRBV14, with D unclear. The CDR3 totals 13 residues. Germline V lookup: CDR1 SGHDN, CDR2 FVKESK. V lost 2 bases, J lost 2 bases, and 5 bases lay in between. CDR3 sequence (DNA): TGTGCCAGCAGCCAACGCGCCACAGATACGCAGTATTTT. It specifies CASSQRATDTQYF.

This clonotype has just a few counts. The rearrangement links TRBV6-2 or TRBV6-3 to TRBJ2-3, with TRBD1 matching 8 bases. The V gene end was trimmed by 7 bases and the J gene end by 3 bases; junction bases not matched to a gene: 12. This CDR3 has 16 residues. The germline V gene has CDR1 MNHEY and CDR2 SVGEGT. The DNA of the CDR3 is TGTGCCAGCAACCCTGACAGGGGTCTTGGGACAGATACGCAGTATTTT. Protein: CASNPDRGLGTDTQYF.

The chain joins TRBV28 to TRBJ2-5; 15 bases align to TRBD2. With 4 bases clipped from V and 6 bases from J, the junction kept 15 bases outside the gene matches. This CDR3 is 19 amino acids long. Per the germline V gene, CDR1 is MDHEN and CDR2 is SYDVKM. CDR3 amino acids: CASSYRTSGGAWVGKTQYF. CDR3 DNA: TGTGCCAGCAGTTACCGGACTAGCGGGGGGGCCTGGGTCGGAAAGACCCAGTACTTC.

The chain uses TRBV7-9 and TRBJ2-2; TRBD1 matches 9 bases. With V trimmed by 4 bases and J by 6 bases, 6 bases remained unmatched. The CDR3 contains 15 residues. Germline-derived CDR1 and CDR2 are SEHNR and FQNEAQ (reference sequence). The CDR3 spells CASSYRGLIAGELFF. The CDR3 bases are TGTGCCAGCAGCTACAGGGGGCTGATCGCCGGGGAGCTGTTTTTT. Combining the CDR3 with reference TRBV7-9 and TRBJ2-2 gives the whole variable domain DTGVSQNPRHKITKRGQNVTFRCDPISEHNRLYWYRQTLGQGPEFLTYFQNEAQLEKSRLLSDRFSAERPKGSFSTLEIQRTEQGDSAMYLCASSYRGLIAGELFFGEGSRLTVL.

A few counts support this clonotype. V usage is TRBV7-9 and J usage is TRBJ2-2; 7 bases align to TRBD1. The CDR3 runs 15 residues. Germline trimming cut 5 bases from V and 4 bases from J; bases unmatched to any gene: 7. Germline values: CDR1 SEHNR, CDR2 FQNEAQ (reference sequence). The CDR3, as DNA: TGTGCCAGCAGCGTTCACAGGGGCCGCACCGGGGAGCTGTTTTTT. As protein: CASSVHRGRTGELFF.

Ten or more counts support this clonotype. The CDR3 here is CASMTRLAETQYF. CDR3 DNA sequence: TGTGCCAGCATGACGAGATTGGCAGAGACCCAGTACTTC. V is TRBV21-1 and J is TRBJ2-5. TRBV21-1 is shown as a pseudogene. This CDR3 is built from 13 residues.

This clonotype was counted only a few times. The gene calls are TRBV5-5 and TRBJ1-1, with D hard to call. There are 15 residues in the CDR3. Between the trimmed V and J ends, which lost 1 base and 0 bases, there was a span of 10 bases. Germline-derived CDR1 and CDR2 are SGHKS and YYEKEE (reference sequence). The CDR3 spells CASSLPTSMNTEAFF. CDR3 DNA sequence: TGTGCCAGCAGCTTGCCGACATCAATGAACACTGAAGCTTTCTTT.

Many counts were recorded for this clonotype. The chain is built from TRBV3-1 and TRBJ1-1, with TRBD1 as a possible D gene (5 bases). The V and J ends lost 4 bases and 1 base respectively, with 10 bases between them. The CDR3 covers 14 residues. Per the germline V gene, CDR1 is LGHDT and CDR2 is YNNKEL (reference sequence). The CDR3 here is CASSPVTANTEAFF. As DNA, the CDR3 is TGTGCCAGCAGCCCCGTGACAGCGAACACTGAAGCTTTCTTT. The whole variable domain, filled in from reference TRBV3-1 and TRBJ1-1, reads DTAVSQTPKYLVTQMGNDKSIKCEQNLGHDTMYWYKQDSKKFLKIMFSYNNKELIINETVPNRFSPKSPDKAHLNLHINSLELGDSAVYFCASSPVTANTEAFFGQGTRLTVV.

This clonotype was seen at least ten times. The rearrangement links TRBV3-1 to TRBJ2-7; D unclear. The germline V gene has CDR1 LGHDT and CDR2 YNNKEL (reference sequence). CDR3 length equals 13 residues. Trimming left V 0 bases short and J 7 bases short, with 10 bases between. CDR3 bases: TGTGCCAGCAGCCAAGAACGACGTCTGGAGCAGTACTTC. Its protein product is CASSQERRLEQYF.

This clonotype was found a few times. The chain uses TRBV27 and TRBJ1-3; D might be TRBD1 (6 bases). Per germline, CDR1 MNHEY and CDR2 SMNVEV (reference sequence). V was clipped by 7 bases and J by 0 bases, with 10 bases between them. The length of the CDR3 is 14 residues. Written as DNA, the CDR3 is TGTGCCAGCAAGGGGGTGAGCTCTGGAAACACCATATATTTT. Protein: CASKGVSSGNTIYF.

The chain combines TRBV28 with TRBJ2-1; D perhaps matches TRBD2 (6 bases). There are 13 residues in the CDR3. Per germline, CDR1 MDHEN and CDR2 SYDVKM. Trimming shortened V by 5 bases and J by 3 bases, and 8 bases separated the two germline ends. The chain's CDR3 is CASSPGLYNEQFF. CDR3 bases: TGTGCCAGCAGTCCGGGACTCTACAATGAGCAGTTCTTC.

This clonotype was recorded at least ten times. The chain joins TRBV7-6 to TRBJ2-2, with 7 bases fitting TRBD2. CDR3 size: 14 residues. CDR1 SGHVS and CDR2 FNYEAQ come from the germline V gene. The V gene end was trimmed by 5 bases and the J gene end by 5 bases; junction bases not matched to a gene: 5. The CDR3 DNA reads as TGTGCCAGCAGCCCGAGCGGGGCAACCGGGGAGCTGTTTTTT. Translation: CASSPSGATGELFF.

This clonotype came up many times. The chain links TRBV29-1 to TRBJ2-1, with TRBD1 matching over 8 bases. J was trimmed by 4 bases and V by 6 bases; bases with no gene match: 11. Per the germline V gene, CDR1 is SQVTM and CDR2 is ANQGSEA. The CDR3 runs 15 residues. CDR3 region: CSVATGTGVYNEQFF. Here the CDR3 DNA reads TGCAGCGTAGCAACCGGGACAGGAGTATACAATGAGCAGTTCTTC.

This clonotype was observed a few times. This chain links TRBV6-1 with TRBJ1-1; 9 bases align to TRBD1. The length of the CDR3 is 12 residues. Germline CDR1 is MNHNS and CDR2 is SASEGT. The V and J ends lost 6 bases and 7 bases, in that order; junction bases with no gene match: 3. The CDR3: CASSGTGIEAFF. The CDR3 nucleotides are TGTGCCAGCAGCGGGACAGGGATTGAAGCTTTCTTT.

This clonotype has a count of ten or more. The V call is TRBV5-4, the J call TRBJ2-3, with 8 bases fitting TRBD2. J was trimmed by 3 bases and V by 0 bases; bases with no gene match: 3. Germline loops: CDR1 SGHNT, CDR2 YYREEE (reference sequence). There are 15 residues in the CDR3. The CDR3 DNA sequence: TGTGCCAGCAGCTTGGGAACTAGCGGAACAGATACGCAGTATTTT. This gives the protein CASSLGTSGTDTQYF.

This clonotype has ten or more counts. As DNA, the CDR3 is TGTGCCAGCAGCCCCCCAACAGATACGCAGTATTTT. Translation gives CASSPPTDTQYF. The chain links TRBV7-2 to TRBJ2-3; D unresolved. Looked up from germline, CDR1 is SGHTA and CDR2 is FQGNSA. Trimming took 5 bases from V and 3 from J, leaving 6 bases between them. CDR3 size: 12 residues.

This clonotype was seen repeatedly, ten times or more. The V gene is TRBV2, the J gene TRBJ2-7; D gene ambiguous. The V end was cut by 1 base, the J end by 4 bases, with 5 bases between. The length of the CDR3 is 12 residues. Germline CDR1 and CDR2: SNHLY and FYNNEI. The CDR3 DNA follows: TGTGCCAGCAGTGAAGAACTTTACGAGCAGTACTTC. It yields the protein CASSEELYEQYF.

The sample holds many counts of this clonotype. The CDR3 nucleotides are TGTGCCAGCTCACCTCCCGGCACAGATACGCAGTATTTT. Encoded protein: CASSPPGTDTQYF. The chain recombines TRBV18 with TRBJ2-3; D gene unclear. CDR1 is KGHSH and CDR2 is LQKENI in the germline V gene. With 3 bases removed from V and 1 base from J, the gap between germline ends came to 5 bases. The CDR3 spans 13 residues.